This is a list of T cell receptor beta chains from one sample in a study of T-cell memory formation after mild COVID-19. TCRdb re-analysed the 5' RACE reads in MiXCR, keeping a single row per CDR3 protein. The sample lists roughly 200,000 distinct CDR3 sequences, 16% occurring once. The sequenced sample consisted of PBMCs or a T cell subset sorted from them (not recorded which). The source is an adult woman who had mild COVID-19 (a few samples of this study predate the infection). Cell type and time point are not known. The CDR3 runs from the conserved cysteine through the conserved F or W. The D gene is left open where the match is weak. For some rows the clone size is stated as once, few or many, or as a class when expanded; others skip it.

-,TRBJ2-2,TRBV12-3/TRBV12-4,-,CASRKTGLNTGELFF,TGTGCCAGCAGAAAGACAGGCCTAAACACCGGGGAGCTGTTTTTT
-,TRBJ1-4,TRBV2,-,CASARPTFNEKLFF,TGTGCCAGCGCTCGGCCGACTTTTAATGAAAAACTGTTTTTT
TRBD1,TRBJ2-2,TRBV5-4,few,CASSPPRAPGGLVAGELFF,TGTGCCAGCAGCCCCCCCCGGGCTCCAGGGGGTTTAGTCGCCGGGGAGCTGTTTTTT
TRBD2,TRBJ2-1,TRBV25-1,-,CASSNPPLAGEAYNEQFF,TGTGCCAGCAGCAACCCTCCTTTAGCGGGAGAGGCCTACAATGAGCAGTTCTTC
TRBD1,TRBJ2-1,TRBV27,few,CASSPLGQGVGNEQFF,TGTGCCAGCAGTCCGCTCGGACAGGGGGTAGGGAATGAGCAGTTCTTC
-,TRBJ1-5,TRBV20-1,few,CSARDGRLPNQPQHF,TGCAGTGCTAGAGACGGCAGGCTTCCCAATCAGCCCCAGCATTTT
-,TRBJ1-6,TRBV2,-,CASSEDGNVVSPLHF,TGTGCCAGCAGTGAGGACGGTAATGTCGTTTCACCCCTCCACTTT
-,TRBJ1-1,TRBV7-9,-,CASSLAGRGRLNTEAFF,TGTGCCAGCAGCTTAGCGGGGCGGGGCCGGCTAAACACTGAAGCTTTCTTT
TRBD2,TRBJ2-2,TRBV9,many,CASTAGVNTGELFF,TGTGCCAGCACAGCGGGGGTGAACACCGGGGAGCTGTTTTTT
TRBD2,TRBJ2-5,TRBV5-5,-,CASSLRAGGGQETQYF,TGTGCCAGCAGCTTGCGGGCGGGAGGGGGGCAAGAGACCCAGTACTTC
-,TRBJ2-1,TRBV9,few,CASSVAQDRHNEQFF,TGTGCCAGCAGCGTAGCACAGGACAGACACAATGAGCAGTTCTTC
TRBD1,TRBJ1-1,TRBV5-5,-,CASSLFQGATEAFF,TGTGCCAGCAGCTTGTTCCAGGGGGCGACTGAAGCTTTCTTT
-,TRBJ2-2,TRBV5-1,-,CASSQWSTVNTGELFF,TGCGCCAGCAGCCAATGGTCGACGGTTAACACCGGGGAGCTGTTTTTT
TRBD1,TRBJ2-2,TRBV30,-,CAWSRRQGMGTGELFF,TGTGCCTGGAGCCGAAGACAGGGGATGGGCACCGGGGAGCTGTTTTTT
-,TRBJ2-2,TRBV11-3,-,CASSDRRNTGELFF,TGTGCCAGTAGCGACAGACGTAACACCGGGGAGCTGTTTTTT
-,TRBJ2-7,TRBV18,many,CASSPSSSVYEQYF,TGTGCCAGCTCACCATCCTCTAGTGTCTACGAGCAGTACTTC
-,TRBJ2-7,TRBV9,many,CASSSGGPYEQYF,TGTGCCAGCTCCTCTGGCGGTCCCTACGAGCAGTACTTC
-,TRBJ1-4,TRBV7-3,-,CASSLNRNEKLFF,TGTGCCAGCAGCTTAAACAGGAATGAAAAACTGTTTTTT
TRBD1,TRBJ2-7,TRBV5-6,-,CASSRRQGAEQYF,TGTGCCAGCAGCCGTAGACAGGGGGCCGAGCAGTACTTC
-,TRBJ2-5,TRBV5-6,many,CASSWGSQETQYF,TGTGCCAGCAGCTGGGGGTCACAAGAGACCCAGTACTTC
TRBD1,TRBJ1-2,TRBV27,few,CASSHTGGGGYTF,TGTGCCAGCAGTCACACAGGGGGCGGTGGCTACACCTTC
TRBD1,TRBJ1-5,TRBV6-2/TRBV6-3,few,CASSYSTGGYSNQPQHF,TGTGCCAGCAGTTACTCCACAGGGGGGTATAGCAATCAGCCCCAGCATTTT
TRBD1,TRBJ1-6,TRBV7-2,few,CASSVHPTGVNSPLHF,TGTGCCAGCAGCGTGCATCCGACAGGGGTAAATTCACCCCTCCACTTT
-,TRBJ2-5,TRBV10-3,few,CAISVQGWQETQYF,TGTGCCATCAGTGTCCAGGGGTGGCAAGAGACCCAGTACTTC
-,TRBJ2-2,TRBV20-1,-,CSARDGRYTGELFF,TGCAGTGCTAGAGATGGGAGATACACCGGGGAGCTGTTTTTT
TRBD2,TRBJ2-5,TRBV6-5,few,CASSLKSPRLAGGFLQETQYF,TGTGCCAGCAGCCTTAAGAGCCCCAGGCTAGCGGGGGGATTCCTCCAAGAGACCCAGTACTTC
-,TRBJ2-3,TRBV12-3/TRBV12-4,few,CASSFGGADTQYF,TGTGCCAGCAGTTTCGGGGGCGCAGATACGCAGTATTTT
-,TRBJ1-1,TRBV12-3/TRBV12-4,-,CASSSQRGAVNTEAFF,TGTGCCAGCAGCTCTCAGAGGGGGGCCGTGAACACTGAAGCTTTCTTT
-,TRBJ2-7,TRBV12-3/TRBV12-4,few,CASSFGRGAPYYEQYF,TGTGCCAGCAGCTTTGGGCGTGGGGCCCCCTACTACGAGCAGTACTTC
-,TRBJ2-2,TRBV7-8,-,CASSLDRFRTGELFF,TGTGCCAGCAGCTTAGACAGGTTTAGGACCGGGGAGCTGTTTTTT
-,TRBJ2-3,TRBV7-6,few,CASSRGTGSADTQYF,TGTGCCAGCAGCCGCGGTACGGGGAGCGCAGATACGCAGTATTTT
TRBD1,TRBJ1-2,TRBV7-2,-,CASSFALGTGGYGYTF,TGTGCCAGCAGCTTTGCCCTCGGGACAGGGGGGTATGGCTACACCTTC
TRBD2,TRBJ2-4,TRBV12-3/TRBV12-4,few,CASSSSGLGTILAKNIQYF,TGTGCCAGCAGTAGCTCGGGACTAGGTACTATACTAGCCAAAAACATTCAGTACTTC
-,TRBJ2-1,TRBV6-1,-,CASSSPRSSYNEQFF,TGTGCCAGCAGTTCCCCTAGGAGCTCCTACAATGAGCAGTTCTTC
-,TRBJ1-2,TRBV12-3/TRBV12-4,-,CASGYGYTF,TGTGCCAGCGGGTATGGCTACACCTTC
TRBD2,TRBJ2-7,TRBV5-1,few,CASSLLASNSYEQYF,TGCGCCAGCAGCCTACTAGCGTCAAACTCCTACGAGCAGTACTTC
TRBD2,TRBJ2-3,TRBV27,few,CVTRRGGITDTQYF,TGTGTTACACGTCGGGGGGGCATAACAGATACGCAGTATTTT
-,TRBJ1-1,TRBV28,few,CASSRRAEAFF,TGTGCCAGCAGCAGACGGGCAGAAGCTTTCTTT
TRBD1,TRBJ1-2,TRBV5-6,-,CASSLGTGTYGYTF,TGTGCCAGCAGCTTGGGGACAGGGACTTATGGCTACACCTTC
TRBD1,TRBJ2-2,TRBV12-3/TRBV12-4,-,CASTMDRKNTGELFF,TGTGCCAGCACCATGGACAGGAAGAACACCGGGGAGCTGTTTTTT
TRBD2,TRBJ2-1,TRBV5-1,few,CASSFTTSGTYNEQFF,TGCGCCAGCAGCTTTACTACTAGCGGCACCTACAATGAGCAGTTCTTC
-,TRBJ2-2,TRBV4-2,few,CASSVRAAVANTGELFF,TGTGCCAGCAGCGTCCGCGCGGCGGTAGCGAACACCGGGGAGCTTTTTTTT
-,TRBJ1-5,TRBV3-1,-,CASSQASEANQPQHF,TGTGCCAGCAGCCAAGCGTCGGAAGCCAATCAGCCCCAGCATTTT
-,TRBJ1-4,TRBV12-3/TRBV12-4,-,CASSLVREEKLFF,TGTGCCAGCAGTTTAGTTAGAGAGGAAAAACTGTTTTTT
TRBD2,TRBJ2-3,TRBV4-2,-,CASSQDSQREFGTDTQYF,TGTGCCAGCAGCCAAGATAGCCAGCGGGAGTTCGGAACAGATACGCAGTATTTT
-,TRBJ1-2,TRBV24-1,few,CATSAENYGYTF,TGTGCCACCAGTGCAGAGAACTATGGCTACACCTTC
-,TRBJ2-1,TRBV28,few,CASTLQAPDYNEQFF,TGTGCCAGCACCCTACAGGCCCCCGACTACAATGAGCAGTTCTTC
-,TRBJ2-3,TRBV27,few,CASSPRTLLDTQYF,TGTGCCAGCAGTCCCCGGACCCTCCTAGATACGCAGTATTTT
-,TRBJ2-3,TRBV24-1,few,CATTGSSTPSTDTQYF,TGTGCCACCACAGGGTCCTCGACACCCAGCACAGATACGCAGTATTTT
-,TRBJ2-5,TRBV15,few,CATSTPRTRGETQYF,TGTGCCACCAGCACACCTAGGACCCGAGGAGAGACCCAGTACTTC
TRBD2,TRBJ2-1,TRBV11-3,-,CASSLVAGGRNEQFF,TGTGCCAGCAGCTTAGTAGCGGGAGGGCGTAATGAGCAGTTCTTC
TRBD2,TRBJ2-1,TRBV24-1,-,CATRTSGSNEQFF,TGTGCCACCCGGACTAGCGGGAGTAATGAGCAGTTCTTC
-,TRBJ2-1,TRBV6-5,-,CASSSMGYEQFF,TGTGCCAGCAGTTCAATGGGATATGAGCAGTTCTTC
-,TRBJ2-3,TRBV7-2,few,CASSLGWSGDVTDTQYF,TGTGCCAGCAGCTTAGGTTGGAGCGGCGATGTCACAGATACGCAGTATTTT
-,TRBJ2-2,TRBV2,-,CASRSSRTNTGELFF,TGTGCCAGCAGATCATCTAGAACGAACACCGGGGAGCTGTTTTTT
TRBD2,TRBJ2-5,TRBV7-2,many,CASSLVALAVKNQETQYF,TGTGCCAGCAGCTTAGTAGCGCTAGCGGTCAAAAATCAGGAGACCCAGTACTTC
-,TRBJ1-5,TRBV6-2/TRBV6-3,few,CASSYSPDSSNQPQHF,TGTGCCAGCAGTTACTCGCCGGACAGCAGCAATCAGCCCCAGCATTTT
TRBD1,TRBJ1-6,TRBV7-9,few,CASSPHGQGQNSPLHF,TGTGCCAGCAGCCCGCACGGACAGGGGCAGAATTCACCCCTCCACTTT
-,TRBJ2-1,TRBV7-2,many,CASSRRADNEQFF,TGTGCCAGCAGCCGGAGGGCCGACAATGAGCAGTTCTTC